Below are 26 T cell receptor beta chains sequenced from a single sample in a study of T cell repertoires in ileal Crohn's disease (dated by TCRdb to about 2019). The library came from the immunoSEQ multiplex PCR assay. TCRdb stores this immuneACCESS table with in-frame sequences only. Part of the clones is absent; in the studies checked, under half of the shortfall reflects unresolved V genes, and no reason is known for the rest. The sample profile shows over 25,000 clones; around three quarters of them were found once. The ten most abundant clones make up 15% to 20% of the sample. Sequenced input: ileal tissue. These receptors came from an adult with Crohn's disease.

V gene TRBV5-1 combines with J gene TRBJ2-7, with 7 nucleotides matching TRBD1. V shed 0 bases, J shed 3 bases, and the junction held 6 bases outside the gene matches. The germline V gene has CDR1 SGHRS and CDR2 YFSETQ. There are 15 residues in the CDR3. The DNA for the CDR3 is TGCGCCAGCAGCTTGGCACAGGGGCTTTTCTACGAGCAGTACTTC. It yields the protein CASSLAQGLFYEQYF.

The V call is TRBV5-4, the J call TRBJ1-2; 8 bases line up with TRBD1. Germline CDR1 and CDR2: SGHNT and YYREEE (reference sequence). V gave up 5 bases and J gave up 1 base; unmatched junction bases: 10. The CDR3 length is 16 residues. CDR3 region: CASSFGSRGLNYGYTF. The DNA of the CDR3 is TGTGCCAGCAGTTTCGGGTCCAGGGGGCTTAACTATGGCTACACCTTC.

The count of this clone is one. The chain carries TRBV7-2 and TRBJ1-2, with unresolved D. Germline V CDR1 and CDR2: SGHTA, FQGNSA. The CDR3 has 13 residues. Between the trimmed V and J ends, which lost 8 bases and 1 base, there was a span of 11 bases. CDR3 amino acids: CASLWEVNYGYTF. The DNA for the CDR3 is TGTGCCAGCCTCTGGGAGGTTAACTATGGCTACACCTTC.

This chain's CDR3 is CASSSPGLALETQYF. CDR3 nucleotide sequence: TGTGCCAGCAGCTCTCCCGGACTAGCGCTAGAGACCCAGTACTTC. The V call is TRBV5-4, the J call TRBJ2-5, with 9 bases fitting TRBD2. Trimming removed 3 bases from V and 4 bases from J; junction bases left unmatched: 7. The CDR3 is 15 residues long. The germline V gene has CDR1 SGHNT and CDR2 YYREEE (reference sequence). The full variable domain, rest sourced from reference TRBV5-4 and TRBJ2-5, is ETGVTQSPTHLIKTRGQQVTLRCSSQSGHNTVSWYQQALGQGPQFIFQYYREEENGRGNFPPRFSGLQFPNYSSELNVNALELDDSALYLCASSSPGLALETQYFGPGTRLLVL.

The J gene is TRBJ1-5, the V gene TRBV6-5; D unclear. CDR3 size: 13 residues. Germline CDR1 MNHEY, CDR2 SVGAGI. The V end was cut by 6 bases, the J end by 7 bases, with 13 bases between. CDR3 coding DNA: TGTGCCAGCAGCCCTGGCGGGCCCCAGCCCCAGCATTTT. Translating gives CASSPGGPQPQHF.

The chain is built from TRBV6-7 and TRBJ2-1, with TRBD1 matching over 12 bases. TRBV6-7 is labeled an ORF, and its function is uncertain. This CDR3 contains 18 residues. V shed 6 bases and J 10 bases; nucleotides not matched to a gene: 19. The CDR3 sequence: CASSRERNPGQGALEQFF. CDR3 DNA: TGTGCCAGCAGCCGAGAGAGGAACCCGGGACAGGGGGCGTTGGAGCAGTTCTTC.

This chain uses TRBV28 with TRBJ2-1; TRBD1 is a possible D gene (6 bases). Trimming pared 7 bases from V and 2 bases from J, leaving 12 bases between. Germline lookup yields CDR1 MDHEN and CDR2 SYDVKM. The CDR3 is 14 amino acids. The CDR3 DNA sequence: TGTGCCAGCAACAGGGTTTTGACCTACAATGAGCAGTTCTTC. The encoded protein is CASNRVLTYNEQFF.

The genes are TRBV21-1 and TRBJ2-4; TRBD1 was called by the table and not checked on the DNA. TRBV21-1 is listed as a pseudogene. CDR3 length: 17 residues. The CDR3 spells CASSKLTGTRAKNIQYF. In nucleotides, the CDR3 is TGTGCCAGCAGCAAATTAACCGGGACAAGAGCCAAAAACATTCAGTACTTC.

This clone appeared a few times. The J gene is TRBJ2-1, the V gene TRBV11-2; tentative D call: TRBD1 (6 bases). The length of the CDR3 is 12 residues. Trimming stripped 6 bases from V and 9 bases from J, with 12 bases between. The V gene's germline CDR1 is SGHAT and CDR2 FQNNGV. This CDR3 is CASRRGSGEQFF. CDR3 nucleotides: TGTGCCAGCAGGAGGGGGTCTGGTGAGCAGTTCTTC.

The V and J genes are TRBV5-5 and TRBJ2-7, with D uncertain. This CDR3 region has 13 residues. The germline V gene has CDR1 SGHKS and CDR2 YYEKEE (reference sequence). V dropped 2 bases and J dropped 1 base, with 7 bases sitting between them. CDR3 sequence (DNA): TGTGCCAGCAGCTTCTGGAGATCCTACGAGCAGTACTTC. It is translated as CASSFWRSYEQYF.

J is TRBJ2-2 and V is TRBV13, with 8 positions matching TRBD2. Germline lookup yields CDR1 PRHDT and CDR2 FYEKMQ (reference sequence). V gave up 1 base and J gave up 6 bases; unmatched junction bases: 13. The CDR3 has 18 residues. Here the CDR3 reads CASSLVGPRGLGSGELFF. CDR3 DNA: TGTGCCAGCAGCTTAGTCGGGCCCCGGGGACTAGGATCCGGGGAGCTGTTTTTT.

A few counts support this clone. J is TRBJ2-1 and V is TRBV29-1; 13 bases are shared with TRBD2. The CDR3 is 16 residues long. The trim removed 6 bases at V and 0 bases at J, leaving 5 bases unmatched. In germline, CDR1 is SQVTM, CDR2 ANQGSEA. The CDR3: CSVWTSGGTSYNEQFF. CDR3 coding DNA: TGCAGCGTGTGGACTAGCGGGGGTACCTCCTACAATGAGCAGTTCTTC.

This rearrangement joins TRBV6-5 to TRBJ2-3; 8 bases map to TRBD1. This CDR3 is 13 amino acids long. The junction had 2 bases not matched to a gene; V was cut back by 6 bases and J by 3 bases. CDR1 and CDR2 from the germline V gene are MNHEY and SVGAGI. The CDR3 DNA reads as TGTGCCAGCAGCCGACAGGGGACAGATACGCAGTATTTT. It yields the protein CASSRQGTDTQYF.

This chain connects TRBV6-5 to TRBJ2-3; D is perhaps TRBD2 (6 bases). The CDR3 covers 14 residues. V was pared by 5 bases and J by 4 bases, with 13 bases between. CDR1 and CDR2 from the germline V gene are MNHEY and SVGAGI. The CDR3 is CASSPTSFPDTQYF. The CDR3 nucleotides are TGTGCCAGCAGTCCGACTAGTTTTCCAGATACGCAGTATTTT.

This clone was seen only a few times. The genes are TRBV5-4 and TRBJ1-2, with 10 bases matching TRBD1. The CDR3 is 15 amino acids. The junction had 5 bases not matched to a gene; V was cut back by 2 bases and J by 4 bases. Germline V CDR1 and CDR2: SGHNT, YYREEE (reference sequence). The CDR3: CASSFGQGVGYGYTF. DNA for the CDR3: TGTGCCAGCAGCTTTGGACAGGGGGTAGGCTATGGCTACACCTTC.

This clone has a handful of counts. The chain recombines TRBV14 with TRBJ2-1, with D perhaps TRBD1 (5 bases). Germline lookup yields CDR1 SGHDN and CDR2 FVKESK. The CDR3 is 17 residues long. Between the trimmed V and J ends, which lost 0 bases and 5 bases, there was a span of 17 bases. CDR3 bases: TGTGCCAGCAGCCAAGAGGCCCAGGACACGTTACACAATGAGCAGTTCTTC. This codes for CASSQEAQDTLHNEQFF.

CDR3 sequence (DNA): TGTGCCAGCAGTGAGTACAGGCTGGGTTGGGCTAATGAAAAACTGTTTTTT. Encoded protein: CASSEYRLGWANEKLFF. This chain links TRBV6-1 with TRBJ1-4, with D possibly being TRBD1 (5 bases). The CDR3 spans 17 residues. Deletions cut 3 bases from V and 3 bases from J, with 17 bases between. Germline V gene lookup returns CDR1 MNHNS and CDR2 SASEGT.

This chain uses TRBV5-1 with TRBJ2-1; 7 bases match TRBD1. Germline-derived CDR1 and CDR2 are SGHRS and YFSETQ. V was clipped by 1 base and J by 4 bases; unmatched bases: 8. This CDR3 has 16 residues. In DNA, the CDR3 is TGCGCCAGCAGCTTGTCCGGGACAGAGGTTTACAATGAGCAGTTCTTC. It is translated as CASSLSGTEVYNEQFF.

V gene TRBV7-9 combines with J gene TRBJ2-5; possible D gene TRBD1, 7 bases. Trimming took 5 bases from V and 5 from J, leaving 15 bases between them. Per germline, CDR1 SEHNR and CDR2 FQNEAQ (reference sequence). The length of the CDR3 is 14 residues. The CDR3: CASSTQGGWETQYF. CDR3 in DNA: TGTGCCAGCAGCACCCAGGGGGGTTGGGAGACCCAGTACTTC.

V and J are TRBV30 and TRBJ1-1; D remains ambiguous. Germline CDR1 and CDR2: GTSNPN and SVGIG (reference sequence). This CDR3 comprises 13 residues. Trimming cost V 0 bases and J 1 base, with 6 bases left between them. CDR3 nucleotide sequence: TGTGCCTGGAGTGTACAGAGGAACACTGAAGCTTTCTTT. It yields the protein CAWSVQRNTEAFF.

This rearrangement joins TRBV2 to TRBJ2-1; 10 bases agree with TRBD1. The CDR3 runs 15 residues. Germline CDR1 SNHLY, CDR2 FYNNEI. Losses at the gene ends were 6 bases for V and 8 bases for J; bases not matched to a gene: 10. In nucleotides, the CDR3 is TGTGCCAGCAGCAGAGACAGGGGGCAATTCGATGAGCAGTTCTTC. Its protein is CASSRDRGQFDEQFF.

Only one count was recorded for this clone. The V call is TRBV4-1, the J call TRBJ2-7; the match to TRBD1 covers 8 bases. With V trimmed by 2 bases and J by 2 bases, 11 bases remained unmatched. This CDR3 comprises 17 residues. The germline V gene encodes CDR1 MGHRA and CDR2 YSYEKL. The CDR3 here is CASSQHNSGTGPYEQYF. The DNA of the CDR3 is TGCGCCAGCAGCCAACATAATTCCGGGACAGGACCCTACGAGCAGTACTTC.

This rearrangement joins TRBV5-1 to TRBJ2-2; a possible D gene is TRBD2 (6 bases). Per germline, CDR1 SGHRS and CDR2 YFSETQ. Trimming left V 5 bases short and J 0 bases short, with 14 bases between. The CDR3 runs to 16 residues. CDR3: CASRSLANPNTGELFF. The CDR3 bases are TGCGCCAGCAGGTCTCTAGCGAATCCGAACACCGGGGAGCTGTTTTTT. The variable domain in full, with the rest retrieved from reference TRBV5-1 and TRBJ2-2, is KAGVTQTPRYLIKTRGQQVTLSCSPISGHRSVSWYQQTPGQGLQFLFEYFSETQRNKGNFPGRFSGRQFSNSRSEMNVSTLELGDSALYLCASRSLANPNTGELFFGEGSRLTVL.

In this sample, this clone turned up once. The V gene is TRBV5-1, the J gene TRBJ2-4; TRBD2 matches 12 bases. V shed 4 bases and J 6 bases; nucleotides not matched to a gene: 5. CDR1 and CDR2 (germline): SGHRS, YFSETQ. The CDR3 sequence is 15 residues long. In nucleotides, the CDR3 is TGCGCCAGCAGCCCCGGACTAGCGGGGTTAAACATTCAGTACTTC. Translation: CASSPGLAGLNIQYF.

This chain uses TRBV29-1 with TRBJ1-1; perhaps TRBD1 as D (6 bases). The germline gives CDR1 SQVTM, CDR2 ANQGSEA. Trimming left V 6 bases short and J 1 base short, with 12 bases between. The CDR3 is 13 amino acids. CDR3 nucleotides: TGCAGCGTACACGGGACACAGAACACTGAAGCTTTCTTT. Its protein is CSVHGTQNTEAFF.

CDR3 nucleotides: TGTGCCTGGAGTGCCACTAGCGGTACAGATACGCAGTATTTT. Protein sequence: CAWSATSGTDTQYF. V gene TRBV30 combines with J gene TRBJ2-3; 8 nucleotides agree with TRBD2. This CDR3 spans 14 amino acids. Germline V lookup: CDR1 GTSNPN, CDR2 SVGIG (reference sequence). Unmatched junction bases numbered 3, after V lost 1 base and J lost 3 bases.